This entry concerns a single TCR beta chain. The germline V and J ends were trimmed by 5 bases and 7 bases, with 6 bases remaining between them. This CDR3 comprises 12 residues. The V gene's germline CDR1 is WNHNN and CDR2 SYGVQD (reference sequence). The sample belongs to a study of blood T cell repertoires in COVID-19. Researchers sorted participants into cohorts using their self-reported clinical history. Authors' processing steps: Quantification of nucleated cells was approximated via reference gene primer amplification. Data came from immunoSEQ multiplex PCR; TCRdb stores just in-frame clones and leaves some out. V and J calls and clone size follow that table, whereas D and trimming were derived from the DNA. The sample has about 400,000 clones, nearly 90% seen once; the top ten hold just under 2%.

The clonotype originates from a woman between 18 and 30 years old with acute COVID-19. The gene calls are TRBV10-1 and TRBJ1-6; D is unresolved. The sequenced material came from PBMCs or T cells enriched from blood (not recorded which). The DNA of the CDR3 is TGCGCCAGCAGTACACAGAATTCACCCCTCCACTTT. Translating it yields CASSTQNSPLHF.